A single T cell receptor beta chain is shown here with its context. Its antigen is as yet unknown. These data come from a study of beta chain features in type 1 diabetes. Expressed TCRB transcripts got sequenced, as all isolated RNA was reverse transcribed. Sequencing used immunoSEQ multiplex PCR; TCRdb keeps in-frame clones, though not all of them. The sample lists approximately 110,000 clones; almost 40% were seen once. Study observations and caveats: TCRB CDR3 length was moderately but significantly reduced in all four CD4+ subsets of Type 1 diabetes patients. Cells carrying high TCR expression could end up over-represented when cDNA is sequenced.

The V gene end was trimmed by 2 bases and the J gene end by 0 bases; junction bases not matched to a gene: 5. CDR1 and CDR2 (germline): SNHLY, FYNNEI. The CDR3 consists of 16 residues. The sequence came from a woman under 30 in good health. Sequencing was carried out using stem cell memory CD4+ T cells from blood. The chain employs TRBV2 and TRBJ2-7, with TRBD2 matching over 9 bases. The CDR3 DNA reads TGTGCCAGCAGTGAAAGGCTAGCGGGAACCTCCTACGAGCAGTACTTC. Its translation is CASSERLAGTSYEQYF.